The clone carrying this T cell receptor beta chain was detected only a few times. No antigen is known for it. This sample includes further DNA sequences coding for the same CDR3. These data are taken from a study of cytomegalovirus exposure and HLA in healthy donors. Study-level background: Researchers found that just over 80% of about 400 genotyped donors fell within the Caucasian-associated ancestry cluster. Study outcomes and limitations: Presence/absence comparisons presumed near-even sequencing depth among donors. The study found most TCR sequences rare, yet found some public TCRs in many donors. CMV serostatus alone was available as immune exposure information.

The germline V gene has CDR1 SGHTA and CDR2 FQGNSA. With 5 bases removed from V and 7 bases from J, the gap between germline ends came to 12 bases. This CDR3 contains 13 residues. Primers included in the PCR were 60 Vbeta and 13 Jbeta primers. Produced via immunoSEQ multiplex PCR; TCRdb's table is partial and in-frame only. The sample records 95,000 to 110,000 clones, approximately 76% being singletons. V is TRBV7-2 and J is TRBJ1-5; TRBD1 is a possible D gene (5 bases). Sequencing was performed on PBMCs. This clonotype was obtained from a man aged 18 to 30 in good health and CMV-seronegative. The CDR3 spells CASSTRGNQPQHF. CDR3 nucleotide sequence: TGTGCCAGCAGCACCCGGGGGAACCAGCCCCAGCATTTT.